This passage covers 20 T cell receptor beta chains from one sample sequenced in a study of T cell repertoires in ileal Crohn's disease. The method was immunoSEQ multiplex PCR; TCRdb's version includes in-frame clones alone and lacks a portion of them. The repertoire holds some 30,000 clones, with 80% to 85% as singletons. The sample consisted of ileal tissue. The source is an adult with Crohn's disease.

The rearrangement links TRBV5-6 to TRBJ1-2, with a weak D call TRBD1 (5 bases). V was shortened by 2 bases and J by 7 bases, with 15 bases between the two germline ends. This CDR3 spans 14 amino acids. In germline, CDR1 is SGHDT, CDR2 YYEEEE. The CDR3, as DNA: TGTGCCAGCAGCTTAATATCAGGGTGGGTTGGCTACACCTTC. It is translated as CASSLISGWVGYTF.

V usage is TRBV19 and J usage is TRBJ1-5; no clear D. Trimming pared 4 bases from V and 6 bases from J, leaving 13 bases between. Germline V gene lookup returns CDR1 LNHDA and CDR2 SQIVND (reference sequence). The CDR3 sequence is 14 residues long. DNA of the CDR3: TGTGCCAGTAGTAAGGCAGGCCCTCGTCAGCCCCAGCATTTT. As protein: CASSKAGPRQPQHF.

The chain employs TRBV5-1 and TRBJ2-3, with D unresolved. The germline gives CDR1 SGHRS, CDR2 YFSETQ. V was trimmed by 4 bases and J by 0 bases, leaving 15 bases between them. The CDR3 totals 16 residues. This CDR3 reads CASSLDTVPSTDTQYF. The CDR3 coding sequence is TGCGCCAGCAGCCTGGATACTGTTCCTAGCACAGATACGCAGTATTTT.

This clone was counted only a few times. The chain combines TRBV6-4 with TRBJ2-1; perhaps TRBD2 as D (7 bases). This CDR3 is 15 amino acids long. Trimming pared 2 bases from V and 5 bases from J, leaving 13 bases between. Germline assignment: CDR1 MRHNA and CDR2 SNTAGT. CDR3 coding DNA: TGTGCCAGCAGTGACGTTGCGGGGGCCAACAATGAGCAGTTCTTC. This translates into CASSDVAGANNEQFF.

The rearrangement uses TRBV6-6 and TRBJ1-2; no firm D call. The germline CDR1 and CDR2 sequences are MNHNY and SVGAGI (reference sequence). This CDR3 contains 14 residues. With 5 bases removed from V and 6 bases from J, the gap between germline ends came to 16 bases. The CDR3 DNA is TGTGCCAGCAGTCCCCTGTTAGGCCGGGATGGCTACACCTTC. Residues: CASSPLLGRDGYTF.

The chain carries TRBV6-1 and TRBJ1-2; 9 nucleotides agree with TRBD1. The CDR3 runs to 14 residues. The ends lost 3 bases at V and 4 bases at J; junction bases unmatched: 3. The germline CDR1 and CDR2 sequences are MNHNS and SASEGT. The CDR3 nucleotides read TGTGCCAGCAGTGACGAGGGACAGGGCTATGGCTACACCTTC. Translated, it gives CASSDEGQGYGYTF.

As to this clone: Relative to the germline gene, one junction end is altered; a read error may explain this. The chain is built from TRBV18 and TRBJ2-7; possible D gene TRBD2, 6 bases. Germline V gene sequence: CDR1 KGHSH, CDR2 LQKENI. The CDR3 consists of 12 residues. The DNA of the CDR3 is TGTGCCAGCTCCCCACGGGCGGGGGAGCAGTACTTC. Residues: CASSPRAGEQYF.

The rearrangement joins TRBV19 to TRBJ1-2; the D is unclear. The CDR3 covers 15 residues. V was clipped by 3 bases and J by 0 bases, with 11 bases between them. CDR1 and CDR2 from the germline V gene are LNHDA and SQIVND (reference sequence). The CDR3: CASSMNPRSNYGYTF. CDR3 nucleotides: TGTGCCAGTAGTATGAATCCCAGGTCTAACTATGGCTACACCTTC.

J is TRBJ1-5 and V is TRBV5-1, with D perhaps matching TRBD1 (5 bases). Between the trimmed V and J ends, which lost 0 bases and 0 bases, there was a span of 16 bases. CDR1 and CDR2 from the germline V gene are SGHRS and YFSETQ. The CDR3 loop spans 18 amino acids. The CDR3 nucleotides read TGCGCCAGCAGCTTGGTGGGTTCCCCAGGGCTTAGCAATCAGCCCCAGCATTTT. As protein: CASSLVGSPGLSNQPQHF. The full variable domain, in which reference TRBV5-1 and TRBJ1-5 provide the parts outside the CDR3, is KAGVTQTPRYLIKTRGQQVTLSCSPISGHRSVSWYQQTPGQGLQFLFEYFSETQRNKGNFPGRFSGRQFSNSRSEMNVSTLELGDSALYLCASSLVGSPGLSNQPQHFGDGTRLSIL.

The V gene is TRBV6-5, the J gene TRBJ2-2; TRBD2 agrees at 7 bases. This CDR3 contains 15 residues. V trimming: 2 bases; J trimming: 7 bases; junction bases outside the gene matches: 7. Germline CDR1 is MNHEY and CDR2 is SVGAGI. CDR3 amino acids: CASSYKAGSHGELFF. The CDR3 DNA sequence: TGTGCCAGCAGTTACAAAGCGGGGTCCCACGGGGAGCTGTTTTTT.

This clone was counted once. The chain carries TRBV7-2 and TRBJ1-4; 10 bases are shared with TRBD1. CDR3 length: 14 amino acids. CDR1 is SGHTA and CDR2 is FQGNSA in the germline V gene. The V gene end was trimmed by 5 bases and the J gene end by 5 bases; junction bases not matched to a gene: 2. The CDR3 nucleotides read TGTGCCAGCAGCAAGGGACAGGGGAATGAAAAACTGTTTTTT. Translation gives CASSKGQGNEKLFF.

This chain links TRBV11-2 with TRBJ2-3, with 8 bases matching TRBD2. Germline-derived CDR1 and CDR2 are SGHAT and FQNNGV. The CDR3 contains 14 residues. Unmatched junction bases numbered 1, after V lost 4 bases and J lost 1 base. In DNA form, the CDR3 reads TGTGCCAGCAGCTCGGGACTAGGCACAGATACGCAGTATTTT. Translated, it gives CASSSGLGTDTQYF.

In DNA form, the CDR3 reads TGTGCCAGCAGCGTGTTTGCAGGGGGAGGAGAGGGACAAGGAAACACCATATATTTT. Amino acid sequence: CASSVFAGGGEGQGNTIYF. V and J are TRBV9 and TRBJ1-3; 7 bases fit TRBD1. V gave up 2 bases and J gave up 4 bases; unmatched junction bases: 18. Germline V gene lookup returns CDR1 SGDLS and CDR2 YYNGEE. The CDR3 extends over 19 amino acids.

This chain connects TRBV5-4 to TRBJ2-7, with TRBD1 identical over 7 bases. The V gene end was trimmed by 2 bases and the J gene end by 5 bases; junction bases not matched to a gene: 7. This CDR3 contains 14 residues. Germline V gene sequence: CDR1 SGHNT, CDR2 YYREEE (reference sequence). CDR3 protein: CASSFMGQSNEQYF. The CDR3 DNA follows: TGTGCCAGCAGCTTCATGGGACAGTCAAACGAGCAGTACTTC.

This clone came up a few times. This sequence joins TRBV28 and TRBJ1-2; D may be TRBD1 (5 bases). The CDR3 extends over 12 amino acids. Germline CDR1 and CDR2: MDHEN and SYDVKM. V was shortened by 5 bases and J by 7 bases, with 11 bases between the two germline ends. The CDR3 protein is CASSGGSLGYTF. The CDR3 nucleotides read TGTGCCAGCAGTGGGGGGTCTCTTGGCTACACCTTC.

The rearrangement joins TRBV6-5 to TRBJ1-5; a weak D match, TRBD1 (6 bases). Germline V gene data show CDR1 as MNHEY and CDR2 as SVGAGI. The CDR3 has 15 amino acids. V was shortened by 5 bases and J by 0 bases, with 11 bases between the two germline ends. In nucleotides, the CDR3 is TGTGCCAGCAGTATGACAGGATCTAGCAATCAGCCCCAGCATTTT. This gives the protein CASSMTGSSNQPQHF.

The genes are TRBV7-2 and TRBJ1-2; 10 bases match TRBD1. Unmatched junction bases numbered 3, after V lost 5 bases and J lost 6 bases. The CDR3 spans 13 residues. The germline gives CDR1 SGHTA, CDR2 FQGNSA. As DNA, the CDR3 is TGTGCCAGCAGCGCCGGACAGGGGGATGGCTACACCTTC. It encodes CASSAGQGDGYTF.

The chain recombines TRBV5-6 with TRBJ2-7, with D tentatively TRBD2 (5 bases). Trimming cost V 6 bases and J 6 bases, with 13 bases left between them. The CDR3 is 12 amino acids. Germline V gene lookup returns CDR1 SGHDT and CDR2 YYEEEE. The CDR3 DNA is TGTGCCAGCAAGCGGTCCGGAAGCGAGCAGTACTTC. This codes for CASKRSGSEQYF.

J is TRBJ2-7 and V is TRBV18; a possible D gene is TRBD1 (5 bases). The CDR3 covers 13 residues. Looked up from germline, CDR1 is KGHSH and CDR2 is LQKENI. Trimming took 3 bases from V and 5 from J, leaving 11 bases between them. CDR3 amino acids: CASSPLVRDEQYF. CDR3 nucleotide sequence: TGTGCCAGCTCACCCCTGGTCAGGGACGAGCAGTACTTC.

The chain employs TRBV10-3 and TRBJ1-2, with 8 bases matching TRBD1. This CDR3 region has 17 residues. Germline trimming cut 2 bases from V and 4 bases from J; bases unmatched to any gene: 12. The germline gives CDR1 ENHRY, CDR2 SYGVKD. The CDR3 DNA is TGTGCCATCAGTGAGGCTAACGCGGGACAGGCGCTCTATGGCTACACCTTC. It yields the protein CAISEANAGQALYGYTF.